The clone carrying this T cell receptor (beta chain) was counted only a few times. Its antigen is unidentified. This specimen belongs to a study of T cells after posttransplantation cyclophosphamide. This table comes from immunoSEQ multiplex PCR, and its TCRdb copy is limited to in-frame clones, with some not included. Of roughly 21,000 clones detected, 85% to 90% appear once; the ten largest clones hold about 2%. Sampled 1 year posttransplant, controls received myeloablative marrow transplants, methotrexate and a calcineurin inhibitor. Broader study findings: Tissue-infiltrating T cells from skin or gut overlapped little with blood T cells. Recipient CMV seropositivity and CMV reactivation strongly tracked TRB clonality. Later post-transplant blood repertoires were often dominated by donor CD8+ memory clones.

The V end was cut by 6 bases, the J end by 5 bases, with 16 bases between. Germline V CDR1 and CDR2: MNHEY, SMNVEV (reference sequence). This CDR3 is 14 amino acids long. This specimen consisted of PBMCs, obtained approximately 370 days after allogeneic stem cell transplant with calcineurin inhibitor and methotrexate. The genes are TRBV27 and TRBJ1-2, with D unclear. The receptor was isolated from a female patient in her 30s who received an allogeneic stem cell transplant from an unrelated donor, was CMV-positive, and had acute and chronic GVHD. The graft donor may account for some of the T cells. The CDR3 bases are TGTGCCAGCAGCTCGGGTAGGCGCTCGTATGGCTACACCTTC. Its translation is CASSSGRRSYGYTF.